This T cell receptor (beta chain) was observed in a study of Graves' ophthalmopathy and Graves' hyperthyroidism (dated by TCRdb to 2017 to 2018). As for the study more broadly: Peripheral blood was collected at initial diagnosis, prior to any treatment. The study used signatures of the TCR beta repertoire to tell Graves' ophthalmopathy apart from Graves' hyperthyroidism and to predict which patients would progress to ophthalmopathy. In total, over 130 blood samples were TCR-sequenced: roughly 45 ophthalmopathy, approximately 80 hyperthyroidism and some 17 hyperthyroidism-to-ophthalmopathy patients. To explore V-J signatures that distinguish ophthalmopathy from hyperthyroidism, a discovery set of about a hundred patients was enrolled, made up of 40 to 45 with ophthalmopathy and 55 to 65 with stable hyperthyroidism. For independent validation, a separate cohort was made up of 18 hyperthyroidism patients plus 17 patients who later progressed from hyperthyroidism to ophthalmopathy. In roughly six hyperthyroidism patients, the T-cell repertoire of thyroid tissue was compared with the T-cell repertoire of blood. Following sampling, methimazole starting at 30 mg daily was administered to hyperthyroidism patients, and high-dose intravenous methylprednisolone was administered to ophthalmopathy patients. The 100 or so discovery patients were randomly divided into training and test sets at a 7:3 ratio. The research as a whole found: In validation, the model predicted ophthalmopathy progression with about 70% sensitivity and roughly 72% specificity; 12 predicted patients were CT-confirmed with GO in a median of approximately 6.2 months. Sample size was not predetermined statistically, and investigators were not blinded to group allocation. Ophthalmopathy was separated from stable hyperthyroidism by the 13-signature model with more than 85% sensitivity and about 83% specificity in cross-validation and with 80%/75% in the test set. Most expanded thyroid clonotypes with a frequency above 0.001 also appeared in blood, which suggests that blood repertoires may reflect the immune response in the thyroid.

TCR beta CDR3 regions were amplified from RNA transcripts for repertoire sequencing. The first round of RT-PCR was done with HTBI primers and the Qiagen OneStep RT-PCR kit, and was followed by a second round of multiplex PCR, then size selection and purification. The libraries underwent paired-end sequencing with 100 bp reads on an Illumina HiSeq2000. From the authors' description of their analysis: SOAPnuke was used to process the reads, removing any read that contained adapters or uncalled bases, had a mean Phred below 15, or lacked an exact match to the constant primer or identifier. High-quality paired reads were merged with COPE v1.2.5. Each unique nucleotide sequence was defined as a clonotype, and clonotypes were aligned to IMGT TRB V, D and J references with MiTCR v1.1. The analysis was limited to V-J combinations with a frequency above 0.0001, which together covered roughly 99% of repertoires. A TCR clonal expansion and chaos score per V-J combination was defined as the ratio of F50 clonal expansion to chaos observed in the TCRdist matrix. Features were reduced by Welch's t-statistics and random forest to over 10 V-J combinations, which fed a naive Bayes classifier. The similarity between thyroid and blood repertoires was quantified using the Morisita-Horn index. Starting from the raw public reads, TCRdb applied fastp trimming at Q25, assembled clones with MiXCR and retained in-frame beta chains. Merged by CDR3 protein, the rows form single entries marked with the most common genes and DNA. TCRdb, rather than the study authors, made the V and J calls. The sample has 350,000 to 400,000 distinct CDR3 sequences on record, roughly 14% of them singletons. 5.5% to 7% of the sample belongs to the ten largest clones.

Hyperthyroidism was considered stable if no progression to ophthalmopathy occurred within 18 months of follow-up. Patients with hyperthyroidism were aged 18 to 65 years, had been newly diagnosed, and had a disease duration of less than 2 months. Patients were excluded if they had other autoimmune diseases, uncontrolled infections, pregnancy or lactation. Clinical symptoms, serum thyroxine, TRAb, thyroid ultrasound and orbital computed tomography were used for diagnosis. PBMCs were isolated from 10 ml of fresh peripheral blood by Ficoll-Paque density gradient centrifugation. Total RNA was extracted using Trizol reagent, and RNA quality was checked on an Agilent 2100 Bioanalyzer. This clonotype was counted ten times or more. Its specific antigen is unknown. Per-nucleotide qualities are absent, and no much larger clonotype sits a single base away. Spanning cysteine to phenylalanine, the CDR3 consists of 14 amino acids. Only CDR3 DNA is held: 42 bases, read in frame from base 1. Deletion took 3 bases off V and 10 bases off J, with a span of 13 bases between the germline ends. From a lookup of the germline V gene, CDR1 and CDR2 are SNHLY and FYNNEI.

Source material: peripheral blood. The rearrangement combines TRBV2 with TRBJ1-6; no D gene is confidently identified. The sequence was obtained from a woman aged 18-29 years with stable Graves' hyperthyroidism. Donor details come from another sample of the same person, matched by shared clones. For the CDR3, the sequence is CASSDGWEQSPLHF. The sequenced DNA is TGTGCCAGCAGTGATGGATGGGAACAGTCACCCCTCCACTTT.